One TCR beta chain is described in this entry. The target antigen is unknown. An amount of RNA that ranged from roughly 0.45 to 1 ug was reverse transcribed with random hexamers. A single record per CDR3 protein comes from TCRdb applying MiXCR to the immunoSEQ multiplex PCR reads. The profile shows about 130,000 distinct CDR3 sequences, approximately 95% of them singletons. These data originate in a study of CD8 T cells in Susac syndrome. General study results and limits: In TEMRA cells and active patients, CD8+ clonal expansion in Susac reached its peak.

CD8+ and CD4+ T cells circulating in blood were sequenced for TCR beta. The CDR3 has 12 amino acids. The V end lost 5 bases, the J end lost 4 bases, and 11 bases lay between the germline ends. CDR1 and CDR2 (germline): DFQATT, SNEGSKA (reference sequence). Sequencing was done on a sample of CD8+ T cells from PBMCs. The receptor comes from a human donor with Susac syndrome. V is TRBV20-1 and J is TRBJ1-2; tentatively, D is TRBD1 (6 bases). CDR3 residues: CSAGTPTYGYTF. The CDR3 DNA reads as TGCAGTGCTGGGACACCCACCTATGGCTACACCTTC.